This TCR beta chain was captured in a study of blood T cell repertoires in COVID-19. CDR3 size: 13 residues. V was pared by 2 bases and J by 3 bases, with 8 bases between. From germline, CDR1 is MNHEY and CDR2 SVGEGT. Methods used by the authors: Using reference gene primer amplification, nucleated cell counts were estimated. TCRdb keeps only in-frame clones here, not all; method: immunoSEQ multiplex PCR. V, J and clone size were drawn from that table, and D and trimming were deduced from the DNA. The profile shows around 200,000 clones, 81% of them singletons. Resolution of symptoms, clearance, or two negative PCRs was present in recovered Cohort 3 donors.

The sequence was obtained from a middle-aged man who had recovered from COVID-19. V gene TRBV6-2 or TRBV6-3 combines with J gene TRBJ2-7; no clear D. The sequencing sample was made of PBMCs or T cells enriched from blood (not recorded which). The CDR3 bases are TGTGCCAGCAGTTACCCAACGGGCTACGAGCAGTACTTC. This translates into CASSYPTGYEQYF.